The T cell receptor beta chain described here comes from a study of somatic mutations in cytotoxic T cells in rheumatoid arthritis. The study, taken as a whole, reports: Within 8 of 65 patients, the single biggest CD8+ clone made up more than 20% of CD8+ cells. It was in rheumatoid arthritis patients, but not in healthy controls, that CD8+ clonality increased with age.

Concerning this clone itself: The antigen remains undetermined.

V was clipped by 5 bases and J by 3 bases, with 11 bases between them. The CDR3 is 14 residues long. Germline assignment: CDR1 SEHNR and CDR2 FQNEAQ (reference sequence). Assay used: immunoSEQ multiplex PCR; TCRdb lists only in-frame clones, some missing. The sample includes about 1,400 clones, 76% of them seen just once. V usage is TRBV7-9 and J usage is TRBJ1-3; possible D gene TRBD1, 6 bases. The clonotype originates from an adult with rheumatoid arthritis. Material for sequencing was CD8+ T cells sorted from blood. In nucleotides, the CDR3 is TGTGCCAGCAGCGGAGGGACATTTGGAAACACCATATATTTT. The encoded protein is CASSGGTFGNTIYF.